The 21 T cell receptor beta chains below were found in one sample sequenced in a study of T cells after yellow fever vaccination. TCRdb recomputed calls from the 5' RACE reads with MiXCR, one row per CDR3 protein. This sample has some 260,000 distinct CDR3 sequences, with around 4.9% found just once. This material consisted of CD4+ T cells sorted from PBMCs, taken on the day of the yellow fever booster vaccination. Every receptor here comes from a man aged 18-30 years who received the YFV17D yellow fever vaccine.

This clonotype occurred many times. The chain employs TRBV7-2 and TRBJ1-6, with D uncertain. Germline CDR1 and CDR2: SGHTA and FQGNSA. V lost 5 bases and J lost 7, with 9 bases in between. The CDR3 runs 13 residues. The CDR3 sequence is CASSPNRNSPLHF. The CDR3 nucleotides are TGTGCCAGCAGCCCGAACAGAAATTCACCCCTCCACTTT.

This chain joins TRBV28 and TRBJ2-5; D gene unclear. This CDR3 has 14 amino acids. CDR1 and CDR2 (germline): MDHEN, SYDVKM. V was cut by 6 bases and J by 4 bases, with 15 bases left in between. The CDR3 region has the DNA TGTGCCAGCAGGACCTGGAGTGAGTTAGAGACCCAGTACTTC. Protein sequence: CASRTWSELETQYF.

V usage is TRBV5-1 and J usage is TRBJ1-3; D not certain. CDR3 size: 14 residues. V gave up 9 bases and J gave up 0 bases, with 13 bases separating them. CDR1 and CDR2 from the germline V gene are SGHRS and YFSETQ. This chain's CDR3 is CATRETYSGNTIYF. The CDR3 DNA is TGCGCCACTCGGGAGACGTACTCTGGAAACACCATATATTTT.

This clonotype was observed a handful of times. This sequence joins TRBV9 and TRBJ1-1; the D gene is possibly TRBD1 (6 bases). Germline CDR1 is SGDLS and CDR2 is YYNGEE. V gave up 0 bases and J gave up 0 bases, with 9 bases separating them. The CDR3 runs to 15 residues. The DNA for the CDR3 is TGTGCCAGCAGCGTAGCAGGGACACTGAACACTGAAGCTTTCTTT. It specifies CASSVAGTLNTEAFF. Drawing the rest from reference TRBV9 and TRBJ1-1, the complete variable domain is DSGVTQTPKHLITATGQRVTLRCSPRSGDLSVYWYQQSLDQGLQFLIQYYNGEERAKGNILERFSAQQFPDLHSELNLSSLELGDSALYFCASSVAGTLNTEAFFGQGTRLTVV.

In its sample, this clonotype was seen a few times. CDR3 region: CASSQDWRGQPQHF. Written as DNA, the CDR3 is TGCGCCAGCAGCCAAGATTGGCGGGGGCAGCCCCAGCATTTT. The chain joins TRBV4-3 to TRBJ1-5; TRBD1 is a possible D gene (5 bases). Per germline, CDR1 LGHNA and CDR2 YSLEER. The V end lost 0 bases, the J end lost 7 bases, and 10 bases lay between the germline ends. The length of the CDR3 is 14 residues.

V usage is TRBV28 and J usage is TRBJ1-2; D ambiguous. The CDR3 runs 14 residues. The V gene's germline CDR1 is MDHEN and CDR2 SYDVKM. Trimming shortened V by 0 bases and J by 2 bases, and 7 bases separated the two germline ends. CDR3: CASSLWEVNYGYTF. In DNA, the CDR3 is TGTGCCAGCAGTTTATGGGAGGTAAACTATGGCTACACCTTC.

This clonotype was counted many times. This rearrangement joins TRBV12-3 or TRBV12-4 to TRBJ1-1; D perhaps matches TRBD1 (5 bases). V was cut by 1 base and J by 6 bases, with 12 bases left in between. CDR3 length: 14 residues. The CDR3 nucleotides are TGTGCCAGCAGTTTAGGAGGGGAGACAGCTGAAGCTTTCTTT. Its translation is CASSLGGETAEAFF.

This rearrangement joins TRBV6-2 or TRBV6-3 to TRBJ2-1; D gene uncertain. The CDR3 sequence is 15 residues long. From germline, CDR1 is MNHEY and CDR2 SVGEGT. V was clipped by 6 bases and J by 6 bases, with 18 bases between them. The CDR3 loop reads CASSRPVRLRNEQFF. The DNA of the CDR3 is TGTGCCAGCAGCCGGCCGGTAAGGCTCCGCAATGAGCAGTTCTTC.

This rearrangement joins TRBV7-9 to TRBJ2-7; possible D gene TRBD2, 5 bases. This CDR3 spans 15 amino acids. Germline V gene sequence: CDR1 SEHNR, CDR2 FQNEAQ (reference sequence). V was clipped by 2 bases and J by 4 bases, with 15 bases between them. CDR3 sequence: CASSLSSWETYEQYF. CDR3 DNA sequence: TGTGCCAGCAGCTTATCCTCCTGGGAGACGTACGAGCAGTACTTC.

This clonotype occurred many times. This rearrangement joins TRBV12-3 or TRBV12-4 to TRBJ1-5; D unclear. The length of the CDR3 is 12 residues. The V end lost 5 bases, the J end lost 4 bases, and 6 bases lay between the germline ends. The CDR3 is CASSPINQPQHF. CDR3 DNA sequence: TGTGCCAGCAGTCCTATTAATCAGCCCCAGCATTTT.

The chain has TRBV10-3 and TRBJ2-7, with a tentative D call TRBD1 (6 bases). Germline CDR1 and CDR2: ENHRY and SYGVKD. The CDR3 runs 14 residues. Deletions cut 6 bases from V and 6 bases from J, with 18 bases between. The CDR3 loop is CAIRRGTATPEQYF. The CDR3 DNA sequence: TGTGCCATCAGGAGGGGGACGGCGACTCCCGAGCAGTACTTC.

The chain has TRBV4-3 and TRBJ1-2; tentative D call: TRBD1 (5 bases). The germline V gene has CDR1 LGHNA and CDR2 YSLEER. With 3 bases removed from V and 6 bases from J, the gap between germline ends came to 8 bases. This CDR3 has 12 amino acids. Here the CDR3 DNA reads TGCGCCAGCAGCCATCGAGGGGATGGCTACACCTTC. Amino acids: CASSHRGDGYTF.

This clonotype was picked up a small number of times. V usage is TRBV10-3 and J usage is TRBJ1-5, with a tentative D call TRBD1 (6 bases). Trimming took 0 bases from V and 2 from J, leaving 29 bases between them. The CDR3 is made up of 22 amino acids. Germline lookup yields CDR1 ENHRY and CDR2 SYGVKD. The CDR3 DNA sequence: TGTGCCATCAGTGAGTCGCTAGTCTTCCGGGACACCAAAGAAATGGGCAATCAGCCCCAGCATTTT. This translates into CAISESLVFRDTKEMGNQPQHF.

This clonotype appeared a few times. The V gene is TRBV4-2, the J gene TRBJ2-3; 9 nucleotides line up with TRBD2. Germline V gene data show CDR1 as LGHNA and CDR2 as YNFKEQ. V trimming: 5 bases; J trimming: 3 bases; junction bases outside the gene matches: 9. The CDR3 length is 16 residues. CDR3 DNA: TGTGCCAGCAGCTCTAGCGGGGTCGCACAAACAGATACGCAGTATTTT. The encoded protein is CASSSSGVAQTDTQYF.

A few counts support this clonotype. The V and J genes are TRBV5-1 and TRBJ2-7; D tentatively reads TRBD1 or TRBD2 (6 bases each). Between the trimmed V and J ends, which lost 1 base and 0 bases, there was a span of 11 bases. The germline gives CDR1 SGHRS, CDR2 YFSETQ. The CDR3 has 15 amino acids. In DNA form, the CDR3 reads TGCGCCAGCAGCTTGATCGGGGGCAACTCCTACGAGCAGTACTTC. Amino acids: CASSLIGGNSYEQYF.

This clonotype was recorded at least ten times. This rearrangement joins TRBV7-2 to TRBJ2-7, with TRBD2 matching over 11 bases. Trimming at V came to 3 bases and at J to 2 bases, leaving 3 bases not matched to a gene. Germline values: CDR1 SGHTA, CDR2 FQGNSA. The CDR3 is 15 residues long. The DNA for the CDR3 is TGTGCCAGCAGCTTCCATAGCGGGGGGGCCTACGAGCAGTACTTC. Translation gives CASSFHSGGAYEQYF.

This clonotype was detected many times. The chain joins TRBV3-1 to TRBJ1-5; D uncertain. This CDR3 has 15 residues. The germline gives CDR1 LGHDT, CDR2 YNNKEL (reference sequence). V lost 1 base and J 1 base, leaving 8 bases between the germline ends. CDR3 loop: CASSQGALSNQPQHF. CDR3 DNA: TGTGCCAGCAGCCAAGGGGCTTTAAGCAATCAGCCCCAGCATTTT.

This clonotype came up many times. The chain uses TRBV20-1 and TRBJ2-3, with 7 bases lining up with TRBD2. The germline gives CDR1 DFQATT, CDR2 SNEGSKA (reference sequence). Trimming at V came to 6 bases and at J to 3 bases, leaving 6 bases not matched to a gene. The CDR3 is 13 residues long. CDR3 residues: CSASHGGTDTQYF. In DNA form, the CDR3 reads TGCAGTGCGAGTCACGGGGGGACAGATACGCAGTATTTT.

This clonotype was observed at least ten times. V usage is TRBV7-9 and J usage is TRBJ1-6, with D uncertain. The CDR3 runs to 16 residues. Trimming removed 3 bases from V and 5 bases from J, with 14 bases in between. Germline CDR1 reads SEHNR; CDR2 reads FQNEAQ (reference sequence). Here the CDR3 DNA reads TGTGCCAGCAGCTTCGGACTAGCAGGCAATAATTCACCCCTCCACTTT. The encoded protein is CASSFGLAGNNSPLHF.

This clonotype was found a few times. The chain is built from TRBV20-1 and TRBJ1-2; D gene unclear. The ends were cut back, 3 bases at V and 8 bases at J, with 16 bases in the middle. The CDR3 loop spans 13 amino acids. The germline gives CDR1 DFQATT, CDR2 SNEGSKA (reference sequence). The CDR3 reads CSARITSGAGYTF. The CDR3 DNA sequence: TGCAGTGCTAGGATTACATCGGGAGCAGGCTACACCTTC.

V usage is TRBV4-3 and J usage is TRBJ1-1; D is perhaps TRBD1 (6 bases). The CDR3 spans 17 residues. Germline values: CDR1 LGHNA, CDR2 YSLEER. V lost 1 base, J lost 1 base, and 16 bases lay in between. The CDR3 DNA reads TGCGCCAGCAGCCAAGTCTGGAACGCGGGACAGAACACTGAAGCTTTCTTT. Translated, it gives CASSQVWNAGQNTEAFF.